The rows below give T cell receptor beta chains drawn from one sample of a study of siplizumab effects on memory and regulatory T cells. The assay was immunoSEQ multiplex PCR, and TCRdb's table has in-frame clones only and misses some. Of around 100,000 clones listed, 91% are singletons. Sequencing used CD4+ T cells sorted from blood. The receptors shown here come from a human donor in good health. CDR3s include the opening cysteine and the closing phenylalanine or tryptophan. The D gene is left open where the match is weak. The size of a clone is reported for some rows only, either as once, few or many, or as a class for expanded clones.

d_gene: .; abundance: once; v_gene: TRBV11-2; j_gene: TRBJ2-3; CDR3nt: TGTGCCAGCAGCGGAGGAGGTCGAGGGGGGCTCACAGATACGCAGTATTTT; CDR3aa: CASSGGGRGGLTDTQYF
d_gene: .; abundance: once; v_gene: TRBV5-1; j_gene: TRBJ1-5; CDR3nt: TGCGCCAGCAGCCCTGGACAGTCTAATCAGCCCCAGCATTTT; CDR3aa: CASSPGQSNQPQHF
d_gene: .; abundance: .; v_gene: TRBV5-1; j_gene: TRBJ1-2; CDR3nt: TGCGCCAGCAGCTCCAGGGGATTCGAGTATGGCTACACCTTC; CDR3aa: CASSSRGFEYGYTF
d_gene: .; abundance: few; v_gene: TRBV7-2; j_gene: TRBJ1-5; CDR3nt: TGTGCCAGCAGCTTTAGTGTAGGAGGGGGTCAGCCCCAGCATTTT; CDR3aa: CASSFSVGGGQPQHF
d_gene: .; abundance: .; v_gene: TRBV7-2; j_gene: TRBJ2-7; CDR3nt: TGTGCCAGCAGCTCAGCGGACGGGACCTACGAGCAGTACTTC; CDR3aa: CASSSADGTYEQYF
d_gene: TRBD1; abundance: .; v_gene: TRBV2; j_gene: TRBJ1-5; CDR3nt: TGTGCCAGCAGTCTCGACAGGGCAAACTATCAGCCCCAGCATTTT; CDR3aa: CASSLDRANYQPQHF
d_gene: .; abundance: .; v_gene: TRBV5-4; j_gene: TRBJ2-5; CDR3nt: TGTGCCAGCAGCTTGGCGGGAGTCGGGACCCAGTACTTC; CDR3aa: CASSLAGVGTQYF
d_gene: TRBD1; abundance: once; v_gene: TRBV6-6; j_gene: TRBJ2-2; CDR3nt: TGTGCCAGCATCCTCAGCAGGGGGCAAGGCACCGGGGAGCTGTTTTTT; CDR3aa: CASILSRGQGTGELFF
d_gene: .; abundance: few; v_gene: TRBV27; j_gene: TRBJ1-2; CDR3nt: TGTGCCAGCAGCCTACGCGGGACGTCGACCTTTAACTATGGCTACACCTTC; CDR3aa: CASSLRGTSTFNYGYTF
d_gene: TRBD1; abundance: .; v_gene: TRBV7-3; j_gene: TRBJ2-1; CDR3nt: TGTGCCAGCAGCGTGATGGGACAGGGTGGGTACAATGAGCAGTTCTTC; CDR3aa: CASSVMGQGGYNEQFF
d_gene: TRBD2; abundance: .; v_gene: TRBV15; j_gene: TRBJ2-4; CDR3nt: TGTGCCACCAGCAGAGATTTCGGTGTAGCGGGGGGGTTTCAGTACTTC; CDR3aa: CATSRDFGVAGGFQYF
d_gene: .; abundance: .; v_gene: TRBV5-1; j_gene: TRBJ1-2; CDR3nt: TGCGCCAGCAGCTTGGTCGTGGGATACTATGGCTACACCTTC; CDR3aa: CASSLVVGYYGYTF
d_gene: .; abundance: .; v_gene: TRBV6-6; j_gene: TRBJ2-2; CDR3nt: TGTGCCACGTCCCGGGACAACTCGAACACCGGGGAGCTGTTTTTT; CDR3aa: CATSRDNSNTGELFF
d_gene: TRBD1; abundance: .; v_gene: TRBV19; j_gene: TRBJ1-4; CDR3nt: TGTGCCAGTAGTATAGCTCCGGGACAGGTTGGTGAAAAACTGTTTTTT; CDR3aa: CASSIAPGQVGEKLFF
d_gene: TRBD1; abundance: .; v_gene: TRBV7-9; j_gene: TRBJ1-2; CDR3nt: TGTGCCAGCAGCACCCGACAGGGTACGAGGTATAACTATGGCTACACCTTC; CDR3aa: CASSTRQGTRYNYGYTF